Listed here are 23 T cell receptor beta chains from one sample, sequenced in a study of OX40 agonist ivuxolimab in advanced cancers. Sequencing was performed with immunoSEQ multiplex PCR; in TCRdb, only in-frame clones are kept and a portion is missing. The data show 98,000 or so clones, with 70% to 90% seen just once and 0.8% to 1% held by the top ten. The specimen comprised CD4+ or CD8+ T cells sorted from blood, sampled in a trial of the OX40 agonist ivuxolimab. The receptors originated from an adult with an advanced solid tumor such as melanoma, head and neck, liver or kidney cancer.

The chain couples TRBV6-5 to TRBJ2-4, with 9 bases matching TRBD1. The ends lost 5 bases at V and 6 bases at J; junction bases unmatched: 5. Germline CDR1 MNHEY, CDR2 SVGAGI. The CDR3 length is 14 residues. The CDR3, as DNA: TGTGCCAGCAGTAAGCCGGGACAGGGAAACATTCAGTACTTC. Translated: CASSKPGQGNIQYF.

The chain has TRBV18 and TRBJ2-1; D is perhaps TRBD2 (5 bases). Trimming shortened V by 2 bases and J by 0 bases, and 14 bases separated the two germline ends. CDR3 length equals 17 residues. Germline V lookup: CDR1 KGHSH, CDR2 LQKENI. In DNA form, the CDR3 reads TGTGCCAGCTCACCAACTTATATAGGGAGCTCCTACAATGAGCAGTTCTTC. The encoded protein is CASSPTYIGSSYNEQFF.

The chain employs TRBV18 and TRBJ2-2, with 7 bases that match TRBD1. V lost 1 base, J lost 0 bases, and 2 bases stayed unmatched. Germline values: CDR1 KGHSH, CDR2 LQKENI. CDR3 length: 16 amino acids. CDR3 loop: CASSPLTGSNTGELFF. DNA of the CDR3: TGTGCCAGCTCACCACTGACAGGGTCGAACACCGGGGAGCTGTTTTTT.

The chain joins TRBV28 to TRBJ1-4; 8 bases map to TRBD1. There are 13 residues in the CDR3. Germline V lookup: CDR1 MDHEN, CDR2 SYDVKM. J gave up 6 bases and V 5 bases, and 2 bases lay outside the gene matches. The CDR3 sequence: CASSQGADEKLFF. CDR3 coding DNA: TGTGCCAGCAGTCAGGGGGCGGATGAAAAACTGTTTTTT.

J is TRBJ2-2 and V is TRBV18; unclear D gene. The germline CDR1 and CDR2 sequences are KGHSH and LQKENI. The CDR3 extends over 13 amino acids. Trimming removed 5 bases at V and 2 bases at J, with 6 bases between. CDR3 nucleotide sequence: TGTGCCAGCTCAGGCAGAAACACCGGGGAGCTGTTTTTT. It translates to CASSGRNTGELFF.

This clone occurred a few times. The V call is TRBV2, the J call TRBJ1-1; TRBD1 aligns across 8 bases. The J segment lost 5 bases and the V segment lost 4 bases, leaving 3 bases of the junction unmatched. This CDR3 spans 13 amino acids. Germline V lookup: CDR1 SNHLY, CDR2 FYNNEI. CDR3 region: CASSGDRGTEAFF. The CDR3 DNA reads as TGTGCCAGCAGTGGTGACAGGGGAACTGAAGCTTTCTTT. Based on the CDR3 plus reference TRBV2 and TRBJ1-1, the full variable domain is EPEVTQTPSHQVTQMGQEVILRCVPISNHLYFYWYRQILGQKVEFLVSFYNNEISEKSEIFDDQFSVERPDGSNFTLKIRSTKLEDSAMYFCASSGDRGTEAFFGQGTRLTVV.

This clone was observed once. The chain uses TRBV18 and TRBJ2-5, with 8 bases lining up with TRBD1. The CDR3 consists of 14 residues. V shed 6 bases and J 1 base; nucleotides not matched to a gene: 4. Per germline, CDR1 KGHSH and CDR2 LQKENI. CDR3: CASSMGQVQETQYF. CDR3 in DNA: TGTGCCAGCTCCATGGGACAGGTCCAAGAGACCCAGTACTTC.

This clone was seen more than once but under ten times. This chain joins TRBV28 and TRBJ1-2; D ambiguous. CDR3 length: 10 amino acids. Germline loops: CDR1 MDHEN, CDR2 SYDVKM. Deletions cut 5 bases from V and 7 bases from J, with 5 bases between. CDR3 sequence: CASSKVGYTF. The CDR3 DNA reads TGTGCCAGCAGTAAAGTTGGCTACACCTTC.

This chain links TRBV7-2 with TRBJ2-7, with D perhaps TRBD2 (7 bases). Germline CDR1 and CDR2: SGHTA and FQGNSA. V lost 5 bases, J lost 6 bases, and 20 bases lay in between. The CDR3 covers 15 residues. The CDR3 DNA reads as TGTGCCAGCAGCCCCCGGGGGGCGGGAGCGGGCGAGCAGTACTTC. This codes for CASSPRGAGAGEQYF. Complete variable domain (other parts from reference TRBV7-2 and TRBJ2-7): GAGVSQSPSNKVTEKGKDVELRCDPISGHTALYWYRQSLGQGLEFLIYFQGNSAPDKSGLPSDRFSAERTGGSVSTLTIQRTQQEDSAVYLCASSPRGAGAGEQYFGPGTRLTVT.

CDR3: CASSLEPYNQPQHF. The CDR3, as DNA: TGCGCCAGCAGCCTGGAACCGTACAATCAGCCCCAGCATTTT. V and J are TRBV5-1 and TRBJ1-5; unclear D gene. Trimming stripped 4 bases from V and 3 bases from J, with 11 bases between. This CDR3 is 14 amino acids long. Germline-derived CDR1 and CDR2 are SGHRS and YFSETQ.

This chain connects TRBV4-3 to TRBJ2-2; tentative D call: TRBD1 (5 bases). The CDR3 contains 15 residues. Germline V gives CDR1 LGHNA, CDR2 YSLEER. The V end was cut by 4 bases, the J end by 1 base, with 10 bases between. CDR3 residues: CASSRGQWNTGELFF. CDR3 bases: TGCGCCAGCAGCCGGGGCCAGTGGAACACCGGGGAGCTGTTTTTT.

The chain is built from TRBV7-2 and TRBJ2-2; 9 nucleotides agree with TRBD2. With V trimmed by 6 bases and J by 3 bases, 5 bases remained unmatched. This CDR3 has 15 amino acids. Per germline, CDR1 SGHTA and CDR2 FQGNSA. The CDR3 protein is CASRSSGSYTGELFF. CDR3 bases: TGTGCCAGCAGGAGTAGCGGGAGTTACACCGGGGAGCTGTTTTTT. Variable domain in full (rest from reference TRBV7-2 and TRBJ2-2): GAGVSQSPSNKVTEKGKDVELRCDPISGHTALYWYRQSLGQGLEFLIYFQGNSAPDKSGLPSDRFSAERTGGSVSTLTIQRTQQEDSAVYLCASRSSGSYTGELFFGEGSRLTVL.

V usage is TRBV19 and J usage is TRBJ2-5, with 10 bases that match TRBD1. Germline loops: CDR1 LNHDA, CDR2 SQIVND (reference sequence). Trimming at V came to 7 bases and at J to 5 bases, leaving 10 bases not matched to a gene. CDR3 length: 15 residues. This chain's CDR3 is CASNPGQGGIETQYF. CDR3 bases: TGTGCCAGTAACCCTGGACAGGGGGGAATTGAGACCCAGTACTTC. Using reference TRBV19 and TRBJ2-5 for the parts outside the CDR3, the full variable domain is DGGITQSPKYLFRKEGQNVTLSCEQNLNHDAMYWYRQDPGQGLRLIYYSQIVNDFQKGDIAEGYSVSREKKESFPLTVTSAQKNPTAFYLCASNPGQGGIETQYFGPGTRLLVL.

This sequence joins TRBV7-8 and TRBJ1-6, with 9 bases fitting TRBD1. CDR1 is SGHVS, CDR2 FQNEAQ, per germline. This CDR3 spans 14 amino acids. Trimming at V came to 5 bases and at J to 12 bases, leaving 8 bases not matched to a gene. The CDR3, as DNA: TGTGCCAGCAGCCCTTTGGGACAGGGTTTACCCCTCCACTTT. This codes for CASSPLGQGLPLHF.

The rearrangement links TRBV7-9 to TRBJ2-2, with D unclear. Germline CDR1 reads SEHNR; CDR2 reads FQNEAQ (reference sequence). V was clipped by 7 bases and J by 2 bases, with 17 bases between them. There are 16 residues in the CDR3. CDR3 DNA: TGTGCCAGCAACCCCGTGGGCGCTTCAAACACCGGGGAGCTGTTTTTT. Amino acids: CASNPVGASNTGELFF. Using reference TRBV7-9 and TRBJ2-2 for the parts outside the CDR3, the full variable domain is DTGVSQNPRHKITKRGQNVTFRCDPISEHNRLYWYRQTLGQGPEFLTYFQNEAQLEKSRLLSDRFSAERPKGSFSTLEIQRTEQGDSAMYLCASNPVGASNTGELFFGEGSRLTVL.

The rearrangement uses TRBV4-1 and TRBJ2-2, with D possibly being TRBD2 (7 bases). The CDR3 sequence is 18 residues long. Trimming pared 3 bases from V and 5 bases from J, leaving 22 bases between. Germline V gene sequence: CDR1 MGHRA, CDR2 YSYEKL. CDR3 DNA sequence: TGCGCCAGCAGCCAGGGCTCAACCGGGGGGCCAGTTACCGGGGAGCTGTTTTTT. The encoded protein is CASSQGSTGGPVTGELFF.

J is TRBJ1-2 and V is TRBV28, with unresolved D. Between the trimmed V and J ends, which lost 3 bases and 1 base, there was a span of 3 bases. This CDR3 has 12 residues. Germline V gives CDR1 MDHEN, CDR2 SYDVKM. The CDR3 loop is CASSFGNYGYTF. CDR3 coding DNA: TGTGCCAGCAGTTTCGGTAACTATGGCTACACCTTC.

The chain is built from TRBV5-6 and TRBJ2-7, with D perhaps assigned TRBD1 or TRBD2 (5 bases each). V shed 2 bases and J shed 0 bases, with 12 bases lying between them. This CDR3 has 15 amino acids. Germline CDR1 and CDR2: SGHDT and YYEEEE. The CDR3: CASSFGTGSSYEQYV. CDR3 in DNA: TGTGCCAGCAGCTTCGGGACGGGGAGCTCCTACGAGCAGTACGTC.

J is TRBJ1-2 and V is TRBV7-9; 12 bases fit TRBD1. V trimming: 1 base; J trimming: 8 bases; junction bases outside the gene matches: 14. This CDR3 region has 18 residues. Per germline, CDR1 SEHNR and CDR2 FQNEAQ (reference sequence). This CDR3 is CASSLDLMGTGGLGGYTF. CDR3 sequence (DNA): TGTGCCAGCAGCTTAGACCTAATGGGGACAGGGGGCCTTGGAGGCTACACCTTC. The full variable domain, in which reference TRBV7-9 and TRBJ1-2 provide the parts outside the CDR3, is DTGVSQNPRHKITKRGQNVTFRCDPISEHNRLYWYRQTLGQGPEFLTYFQNEAQLEKSRLLSDRFSAERPKGSFSTLEIQRTEQGDSAMYLCASSLDLMGTGGLGGYTFGSGTRLTVV.

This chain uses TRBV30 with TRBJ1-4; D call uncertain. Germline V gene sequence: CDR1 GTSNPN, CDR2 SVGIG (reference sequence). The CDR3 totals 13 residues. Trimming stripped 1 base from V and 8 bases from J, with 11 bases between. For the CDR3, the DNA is TGTGCCTGGAGTGGGGGTGCAGGCGAAAAACTGTTTTTT. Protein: CAWSGGAGEKLFF.

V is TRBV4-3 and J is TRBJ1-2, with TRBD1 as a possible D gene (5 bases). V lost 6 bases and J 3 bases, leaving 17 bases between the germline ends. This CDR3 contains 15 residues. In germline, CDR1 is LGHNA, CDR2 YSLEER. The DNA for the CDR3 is TGCGCCAGCAGTCGTTCAGGAGGGGCTGACTATGGCTACACCTTC. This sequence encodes CASSRSGGADYGYTF.

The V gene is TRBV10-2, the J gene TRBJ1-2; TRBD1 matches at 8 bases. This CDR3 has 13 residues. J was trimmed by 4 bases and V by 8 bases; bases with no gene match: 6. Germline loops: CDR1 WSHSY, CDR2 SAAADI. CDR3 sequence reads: CASRDRYTYGYTF. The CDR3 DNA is TGCGCCAGCCGGGACAGGTACACCTATGGCTACACCTTC.

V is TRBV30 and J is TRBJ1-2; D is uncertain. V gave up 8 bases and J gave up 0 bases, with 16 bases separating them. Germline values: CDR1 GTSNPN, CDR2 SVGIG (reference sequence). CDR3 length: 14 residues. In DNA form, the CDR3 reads TGTGCCGGATTTGTACGGATAGCTAACTATGGCTACACCTTC. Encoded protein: CAGFVRIANYGYTF. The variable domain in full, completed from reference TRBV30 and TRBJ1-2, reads SQTIHQWPATLVQPVGSPLSLECTVEGTSNPNLYWYRQAAGRGLQLLFYSVGIGQISSEVPQNLSASRPQDRQFILSSKKLLLSDSGFYLCAGFVRIANYGYTFGSGTRLTVV.